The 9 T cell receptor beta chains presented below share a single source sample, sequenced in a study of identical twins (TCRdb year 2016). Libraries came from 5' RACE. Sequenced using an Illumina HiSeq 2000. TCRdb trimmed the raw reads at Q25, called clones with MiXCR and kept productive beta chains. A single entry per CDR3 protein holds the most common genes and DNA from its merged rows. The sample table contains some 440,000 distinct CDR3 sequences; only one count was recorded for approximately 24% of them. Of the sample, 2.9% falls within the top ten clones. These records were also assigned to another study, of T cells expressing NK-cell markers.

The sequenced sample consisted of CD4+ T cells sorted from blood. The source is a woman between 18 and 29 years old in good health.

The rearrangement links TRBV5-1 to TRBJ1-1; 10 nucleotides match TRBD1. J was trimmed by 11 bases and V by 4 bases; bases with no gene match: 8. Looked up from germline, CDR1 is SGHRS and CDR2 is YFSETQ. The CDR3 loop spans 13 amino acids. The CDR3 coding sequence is TGCGCCAGCAGCCTGGGGGAGGGACAGGGGGCTTTCTTT. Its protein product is CASSLGEGQGAFF. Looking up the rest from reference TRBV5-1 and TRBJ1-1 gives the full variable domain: KAGVTQTPRYLIKTRGQQVTLSCSPISGHRSVSWYQQTPGQGLQFLFEYFSETQRNKGNFPGRFSGRQFSNSRSEMNVSTLELGDSALYLCASSLGEGQGAFFGQGTRLTVV.

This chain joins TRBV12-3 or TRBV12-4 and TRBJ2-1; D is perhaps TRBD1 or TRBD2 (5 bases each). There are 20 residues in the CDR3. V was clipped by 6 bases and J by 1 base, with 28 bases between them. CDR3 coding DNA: TGTGCCAGCAGGTTGACCCCCGGGGCGGGTACTTCCAGGTCCTACAATGAGCAGTTCTTC. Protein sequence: CASRLTPGAGTSRSYNEQFF.

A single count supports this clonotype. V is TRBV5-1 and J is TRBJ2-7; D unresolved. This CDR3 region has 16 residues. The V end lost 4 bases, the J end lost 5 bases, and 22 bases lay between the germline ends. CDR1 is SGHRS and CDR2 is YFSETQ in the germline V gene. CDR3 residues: CASSGLDSRTADEQYF. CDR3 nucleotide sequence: TGCGCCAGCAGCGGGCTAGATTCTAGGACGGCCGACGAGCAGTACTTC.

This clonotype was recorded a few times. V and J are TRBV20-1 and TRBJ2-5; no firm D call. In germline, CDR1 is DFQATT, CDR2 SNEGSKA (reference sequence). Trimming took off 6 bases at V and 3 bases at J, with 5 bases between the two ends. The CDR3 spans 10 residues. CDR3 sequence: CSAEKETQYF. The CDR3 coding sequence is TGCAGTGCGGAAAAAGAGACCCAGTACTTC.

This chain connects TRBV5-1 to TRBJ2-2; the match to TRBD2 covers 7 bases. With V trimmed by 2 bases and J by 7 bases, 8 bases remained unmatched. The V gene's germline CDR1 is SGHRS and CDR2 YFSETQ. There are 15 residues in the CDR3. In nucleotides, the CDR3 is TGCGCCAGCAGCTTTAGCGGGCGGTCGAGCGGGGAGCTGTTTTTT. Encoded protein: CASSFSGRSSGELFF. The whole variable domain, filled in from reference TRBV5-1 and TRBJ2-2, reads KAGVTQTPRYLIKTRGQQVTLSCSPISGHRSVSWYQQTPGQGLQFLFEYFSETQRNKGNFPGRFSGRQFSNSRSEMNVSTLELGDSALYLCASSFSGRSSGELFFGEGSRLTVL.

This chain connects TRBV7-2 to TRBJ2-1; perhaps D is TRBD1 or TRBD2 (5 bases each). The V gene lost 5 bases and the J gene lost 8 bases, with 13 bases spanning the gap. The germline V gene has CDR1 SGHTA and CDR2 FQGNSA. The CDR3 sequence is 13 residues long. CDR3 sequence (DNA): TGTGCCAGCAGCGTGGGACGCAGCGATGAGCAGTTCTTC. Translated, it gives CASSVGRSDEQFF.

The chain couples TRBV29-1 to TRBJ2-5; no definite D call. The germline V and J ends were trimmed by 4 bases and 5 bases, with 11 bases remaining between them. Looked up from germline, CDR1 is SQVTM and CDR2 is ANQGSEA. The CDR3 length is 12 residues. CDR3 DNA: TGCAGCGTTGTCGAGGTTATGGAGACCCAGTACTTC. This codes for CSVVEVMETQYF.

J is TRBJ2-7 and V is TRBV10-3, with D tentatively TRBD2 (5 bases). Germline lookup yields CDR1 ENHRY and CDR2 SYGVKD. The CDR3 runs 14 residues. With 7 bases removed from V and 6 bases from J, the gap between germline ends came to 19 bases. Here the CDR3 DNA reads TGTGCCATCACCCCCCACGGGGATAGCGCCGAGCAGTACTTC. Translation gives CAITPHGDSAEQYF.

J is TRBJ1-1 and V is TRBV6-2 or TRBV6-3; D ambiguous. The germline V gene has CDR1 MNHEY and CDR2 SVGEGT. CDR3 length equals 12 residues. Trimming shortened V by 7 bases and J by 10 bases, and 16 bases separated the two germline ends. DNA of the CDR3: TGTGCCAGCAACCCAAGAGGGTTAGGAGCTTTCTTT. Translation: CASNPRGLGAFF.